The rows below give T cell receptor beta chains drawn from one sample of a study of blood T cell repertoires in COVID-19. Sequenced by immunoSEQ multiplex PCR; TCRdb stores in-frame clones only, minus some. This sample has fewer than 200,000 clones, with about 83% found just once. Sequences were obtained from PBMCs or T cells enriched from blood (not recorded which). Receptors were obtained from a woman aged 45-60 years in a cohort exposed to, infected with or recovered from COVID-19 (not recorded which). The CDR3 runs from the conserved cysteine through the conserved F or W. Fields, in order: D gene, V gene, clone size, J gene, CDR3 DNA, CDR3 protein. The D gene is left open where the match is weak. Not every row has a clone size; where given, it reads once, few, many or a size class.

TRBD1	TRBV6-5	NA	TRBJ2-7	TGTGCCAGCAGTCCAGACCGGGACAGGGTTTACGAGCAGTACTTC	CASSPDRDRVYEQYF
NA	TRBV10-3	NA	TRBJ1-2	TGTGCCATCTCTCAGTTCAGGAATACTAACTATGGCTACACCTTC	CAISQFRNTNYGYTF
NA	TRBV18	few	TRBJ1-2	TGTGCCAGCTCACCCACGATAGATACAGTGAACTATGGCTACACCTTC	CASSPTIDTVNYGYTF
TRBD2	TRBV29-1	NA	TRBJ2-3	TGCAGCGTTGTATGGTCGGGAGGGCCGATAGATACGCAGTATTTT	CSVVWSGGPIDTQYF
NA	TRBV3-1/TRBV3-2	NA	TRBJ2-1	TGTGCCAGCAGCCCCCTTGGGCGGGGAAACAATGAGCAGTTCTTC	CASSPLGRGNNEQFF
TRBD1	TRBV28	NA	TRBJ1-1	TGTGCCAGCAGTTTAACAGGGGACACTGAAGCTTTCTTT	CASSLTGDTEAFF
NA	TRBV7-9	NA	TRBJ1-5	TGTGCCAGCAGCTTAGACAGGGCAAACCAGCCCCAGCATTTT	CASSLDRANQPQHF
TRBD1	TRBV24-1	NA	TRBJ2-7	TGTGCCACCAGTGACTCTCGACAGGGTGGGTTCTACGAGCAGTACTTC	CATSDSRQGGFYEQYF
NA	TRBV14	NA	TRBJ2-7	TGTGCCAGCAGCCAAGCATCAGGACTTCTCTACGAGCAGTACTTC	CASSQASGLLYEQYF
NA	TRBV15	NA	TRBJ1-3	TGTGCCACCAGCAGAGATGGCAACTCTGGAAACACCATATATTTT	CATSRDGNSGNTIYF
TRBD2	TRBV14	NA	TRBJ2-2	TGTGCCAGCAGCCAAGGCCCCAGACTAGCGGGACTTAACACCGGGGAGCTGTTTTTT	CASSQGPRLAGLNTGELFF
NA	TRBV2	NA	TRBJ1-6	TGTGCCAGCAAAGGGACACAAGGAGGTTCACCCCTCCACTTT	CASKGTQGGSPLHF
NA	TRBV6-2/TRBV6-3	NA	TRBJ1-6	TGTGCCAGCAGTTTGGGGAGTTCACCCCTCCACTTT	CASSLGSSPLHF
TRBD1	TRBV19	NA	TRBJ1-6	TGTGCCAGTAGTATCGGACAGGGGCAGTCACCCCTCCACTTT	CASSIGQGQSPLHF
NA	TRBV7-9	few	TRBJ1-1	TGTGCCGGGGGAGGGGGGTCCTCGGCTTTCTTT	CAGGGGSSAFF
TRBD2	TRBV3-1/TRBV3-2	NA	TRBJ2-1	TGTGCCAGCAGCCAAGAACCCGGGACTAGCGGGAGAATAAGCTACAATGAGCAGTTCTTC	CASSQEPGTSGRISYNEQFF
TRBD2	TRBV7-9	NA	TRBJ2-3	TGTGCCAGCAGCGCAGCGGGGAGCACAGATACGCAGTATTTT	CASSAAGSTDTQYF
NA	TRBV6-5	NA	TRBJ1-2	TGTGCCAGCAGTTACTCACGAAACCAATTGACTCGTGGCTACACCTTC	CASSYSRNQLTRGYTF
NA	TRBV28	NA	TRBJ1-1	TGTGCCAGCTATCAAACCAGGGGTGGGACTGAAGCTTTCTTT	CASYQTRGGTEAFF
NA	TRBV19	NA	TRBJ1-5	TGTGCCAGTAGTACCACACAGGGCCCCTTAAAAAGCAATCAGCCCCAGCATTTT	CASSTTQGPLKSNQPQHF
TRBD1	TRBV7-2	NA	TRBJ2-5	TGTGCCAGCAACCCGGGACAGGGACGGTTTAAAGAGACCCAGTACTTC	CASNPGQGRFKETQYF
NA	TRBV5-1	NA	TRBJ1-3	TGCGCCAGCAGCTTGGCGTCAGCTGGAAACACCATATATTTT	CASSLASAGNTIYF
NA	TRBV5-1	NA	TRBJ1-2	TGCGCCAGCAGCTTGGGGTCTCTCGGAACAGGAACAGTTGGCTACACCTTC	CASSLGSLGTGTVGYTF
NA	TRBV19	NA	TRBJ1-2	TGTGCCAGTAGTCGCTGGGCCTCCCGCGACGGCTACACCTTC	CASSRWASRDGYTF
NA	TRBV6-5	few	TRBJ2-7	TGTGCCAGCAGTTACGCAGCGGATATTGACTACGAGCAGTACTTC	CASSYAADIDYEQYF
TRBD1	TRBV3-1/TRBV3-2	NA	TRBJ2-7	TGTGCCAGCAGCCAAGCCGGGACAGGTGTGAAGTACTTC	CASSQAGTGVKYF
TRBD1	TRBV2	few	TRBJ2-7	TGTGCCAGCAGTGAAGGGGGGACAGGTACCTACGAGCAGTACTTC	CASSEGGTGTYEQYF
NA	TRBV19	NA	TRBJ2-2	TGTGCCAGCAGACAGGGAGGTACCGGGGAGCTGTTTTTT	CASRQGGTGELFF
TRBD1	TRBV5-6	few	TRBJ2-5	TGTGCCAGCAGCTTGAACCAGGGGGCTTCAGAGACCCAGTACTTC	CASSLNQGASETQYF
NA	TRBV6-2/TRBV6-3	once	TRBJ2-3	TGTGCCAGCAGTTACCCGACGACAGGCGCGACAAACACAGATACGCAGTATTTT	CASSYPTTGATNTDTQYF
NA	TRBV28	NA	TRBJ2-7	TGTGCCAGCAGTCGAGGGGACAATACTTTGGACGAGCAGTACTTC	CASSRGDNTLDEQYF
NA	TRBV7-2	once	TRBJ2-5	TGTGCCAGCGGGCAGCAGCAAGAGACCCAGTACTTC	CASGQQQETQYF
NA	TRBV7-3	few	TRBJ2-7	TGTGCCAGCAGCTTATCAGGGGCAGCGAACGAGCAGTACTTC	CASSLSGAANEQYF
NA	TRBV6-2/TRBV6-3	NA	TRBJ2-7	TGTGCCAGCAGTCCCACTTCTAGCGTGAAGTCCTACGAGCAGTACTTC	CASSPTSSVKSYEQYF
NA	TRBV28	NA	TRBJ2-1	TGTGCCAGCAGTTTCGGGGGTTTGAATGAGCAGTTCTTC	CASSFGGLNEQFF
NA	TRBV28	NA	TRBJ2-5	TGTGCCAGCAGTGCAAAACCCAAACATCAAGAGACCCAGTACTTC	CASSAKPKHQETQYF
TRBD2	TRBV11-2	NA	TRBJ2-3	TGTGCCAGCAGCCCTCCGGGGCGGGGGGGACCAGATACGCAGTATTTT	CASSPPGRGGPDTQYF
TRBD1	TRBV7-2	NA	TRBJ2-2	TGTGCCAGCAGCTTACTCAGGGGGTCCACCGGGGAGCTGTTTTTT	CASSLLRGSTGELFF
NA	TRBV5-1	NA	TRBJ2-5	TGCGCCAGCAGCTCCCTCCCGGGAGAGACCCAGTACTTC	CASSSLPGETQYF
TRBD1	TRBV28	NA	TRBJ1-2	TGTGCCAGCAGTTCCCGTCCCGGGACAGGACCCGGATGGAGTAACTATGGCTACACCTTC	CASSSRPGTGPGWSNYGYTF
TRBD1	TRBV29-1	NA	TRBJ2-2	TGCAGCGTTGAAGACCCCGGGACAGGGAGGAACACCGGGGAGCTGTTTTTT	CSVEDPGTGRNTGELFF
NA	TRBV18	NA	TRBJ2-7	TGTGCCAGCTCACCGGGAAGGGGGGGAAGCTACGAGCAGTACTTC	CASSPGRGGSYEQYF
NA	TRBV10-3	NA	TRBJ2-7	TGTGCCATCGGTGACCCAGGACAAACCTACGAGCAGTACTTC	CAIGDPGQTYEQYF
TRBD2	TRBV28	NA	TRBJ2-7	TGTGCCAGCAGTCAGACTAGCGTAGAGCAGTACTTC	CASSQTSVEQYF
TRBD2	TRBV27	NA	TRBJ2-5	TGTGCCAGCAGTTTAGGGGCTAGCGGGACGGGGCAAGAGACCCAGTACTTC	CASSLGASGTGQETQYF
NA	TRBV27	NA	TRBJ2-2	TGTGCCAGCAGTCTCTATTTAGTAGGGGAGCTGTTTTTT	CASSLYLVGELFF
NA	TRBV28	once	TRBJ1-1	TGTGCCAGCAGGGACAGCCCGAACACTGAAGCTTTCTTT	CASRDSPNTEAFF
TRBD1	TRBV7-9	NA	TRBJ1-6	TGTGCCAGCAGCTTAGGGCAGGGGGCGAGTTCACCCCTCCACTTT	CASSLGQGASSPLHF
NA	TRBV28	once	TRBJ1-5	TGTGCCAGCAGTTTTTATAGCAATCAGCCCCAGCATTTT	CASSFYSNQPQHF
TRBD2	TRBV20-1	few	TRBJ2-1	TGCAGTGCTAGTATACTAGCGGGAGTGGAATCCTACAATGAGCAGTTCTTC	CSASILAGVESYNEQFF
TRBD1	TRBV19	NA	TRBJ2-7	TGTGCCAGTGGACAGGGGTGGGAGCAGTACTTC	CASGQGWEQYF
NA	TRBV19	NA	TRBJ1-5	TGTGCCAGTTGGAACAGTGGGGCGCCTAGTAATCAGCCCCAGCATTTT	CASWNSGAPSNQPQHF
TRBD2	TRBV2	NA	TRBJ2-5	TGTGCCAGCAGGGGGGCTAGCGGGGAGGCATTGCGAGAGACCCAGTACTTC	CASRGASGEALRETQYF
TRBD1	TRBV7-2	NA	TRBJ1-2	TGTGCCAGCAGCGTCCCGGGACAGGGTCATGGCTACACCTTC	CASSVPGQGHGYTF
TRBD1	TRBV20-1	NA	TRBJ2-5	TGCAGTGCTAGTGGAGCAGGGGGCGAGACCCAGTACTTC	CSASGAGGETQYF
NA	TRBV5-4	NA	TRBJ2-3	TGTGCCAGCTCCCTGGGGGAGGAGTCCACAGATACGCAGTATTTT	CASSLGEESTDTQYF
TRBD1	TRBV4-1	NA	TRBJ2-7	TGCGCCAGCAGCCAAGAAGGGGGGACAGGGACCTACGAGCAGTACTTC	CASSQEGGTGTYEQYF
TRBD1	TRBV5-4	once	TRBJ1-6	TGTGCCAGCAGCTTGGACGGACAGGATAATTCACCCCTCCACTTT	CASSLDGQDNSPLHF
NA	TRBV7-9	NA	TRBJ2-1	TGTGCCAGCAGCTTAGAACAAGTCGATGAGCAGTTCTTC	CASSLEQVDEQFF